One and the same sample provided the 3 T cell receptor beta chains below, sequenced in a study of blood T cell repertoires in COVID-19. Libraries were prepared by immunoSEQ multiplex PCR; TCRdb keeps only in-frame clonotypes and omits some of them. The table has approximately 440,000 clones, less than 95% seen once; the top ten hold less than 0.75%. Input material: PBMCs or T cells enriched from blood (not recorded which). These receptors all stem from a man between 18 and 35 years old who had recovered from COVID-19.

CDR3 loop: CSGGQGDENIQYF. The DNA of the CDR3 is TGCAGCGGGGGACAGGGAGACGAAAACATTCAGTACTTC. The chain carries TRBV29-1 and TRBJ2-4, with 9 bases aligning to TRBD1. This CDR3 comprises 13 residues. CDR1 and CDR2 from the germline V gene are SQVTM and ANQGSEA. J gave up 5 bases and V 7 bases, and 6 bases lay outside the gene matches.

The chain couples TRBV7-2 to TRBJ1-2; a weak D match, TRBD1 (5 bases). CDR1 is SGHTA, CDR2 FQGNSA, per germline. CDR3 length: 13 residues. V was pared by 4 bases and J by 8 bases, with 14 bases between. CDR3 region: CASSSNKGLGYTF. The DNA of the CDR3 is TGTGCCAGCAGCTCGAATAAGGGGTTGGGCTACACCTTC.

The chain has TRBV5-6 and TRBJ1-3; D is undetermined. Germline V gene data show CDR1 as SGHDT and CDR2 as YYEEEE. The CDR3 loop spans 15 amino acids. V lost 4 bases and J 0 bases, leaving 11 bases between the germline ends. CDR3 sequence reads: CASSEGLRSGNTIYF. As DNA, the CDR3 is TGTGCCAGCAGCGAAGGACTGCGCTCTGGAAACACCATATATTTT.